This T cell receptor (beta chain) was captured in a study of response to subunit inactivated influenza vaccine. TCRdb recomputed calls from the RT-PCR reads with MiXCR, one row per CDR3 protein. Of roughly 570,000 distinct CDR3 sequences in the sample, 14% were seen once. Whole-study findings and limits: After each seasonal influenza vaccination, few new T cells are recruited, the authors suggested.

This clonotype was seen many times. Antigen unknown. V lost 0 bases, J lost 0 bases, and 10 bases lay in between. CDR3 length: 16 amino acids. CDR1 is SGHRS and CDR2 is YFSETQ in the germline V gene. V is TRBV5-1 and J is TRBJ2-1, with D maybe TRBD2 (5 bases). Specimen: PBMCs from blood, collected 11 to 12 days after vaccination. This sequence originates from a man aged 50 to 60 who received an inactivated influenza vaccine. The CDR3: CASSLAPGSSYNEQFF. In DNA, the CDR3 is TGCGCCAGCAGCTTGGCCCCGGGAAGCTCCTACAATGAGCAGTTCTTC.